This T cell receptor (beta chain) stems from a study of blood T cells in healthy people across ages. The people who gave samples were healthy Caucasians from Russia, aged roughly 6 to 100. Total RNA extracted from each sample amounted to at least 6 micrograms. Primers used in a second PCR of roughly 6 to 11 cycles were a sample-barcoded 5' primer and a J-beta primer mix. Every sample gave at least 2.5 million paired-end reads containing CDR3. TCRdb passed the 5' RACE reads through MiXCR, listing each CDR3 protein once. The data show about 1.5 million distinct CDR3 sequences, 35% to 45% seen once. This clonotype was picked up a small number of times. Its antigen remains unidentified. Study findings and constraints: PBMCs were not sorted, which prevented a conclusive comparison of naive versus antigen-experienced cells.

This CDR3 has 18 residues. Germline loops: CDR1 SGHRS, CDR2 YFSETQ. Trimming took 7 bases from V and 2 from J; bases not matched to a gene: 16. The sequenced material came from blood. The chain couples TRBV5-1 to TRBJ2-2; 8 bases map to TRBD1. The clonotype comes from a woman between 18 and 29 years old in good health. CDR3 protein: CASYPGYGQGFNTGELFF. DNA of the CDR3: TGCGCCAGCTACCCTGGGTACGGACAGGGATTTAACACCGGGGAGCTGTTTTTT.